This T cell receptor beta chain comes out of a study of cytomegalovirus exposure and HLA in healthy donors. V was pared by 4 bases and J by 2 bases, with 6 bases of the junction left unmatched. Germline assignment: CDR1 SGHAT and CDR2 FQNNGV. The CDR3 covers 15 residues. The PCR contained 60 Vbeta and 13 Jbeta primers. TCRdb keeps only in-frame clones here, not all; method: immunoSEQ multiplex PCR. The sample carries some 200,000 clones, roughly 80% recorded once. This receptor was identified in a middle-aged man in good health and CMV-seropositive. Sample: PBMCs. V gene TRBV11-2 combines with J gene TRBJ2-5, with 8 bases that match TRBD1. This chain's CDR3 is CASSSLTGDQETQYF. CDR3 DNA: TGTGCCAGCAGCTCATTGACAGGGGATCAAGAGACCCAGTACTTC. Looking up the rest from reference TRBV11-2 and TRBJ2-5 gives the full variable domain: EAGVAQSPRYKIIEKRQSVAFWCNPISGHATLYWYQQILGQGPKLLIQFQNNGVVDDSQLPKDRFSAERLKGVDSTLKIQPAKLEDSAVYLCASSSLTGDQETQYFGPGTRLLVL.